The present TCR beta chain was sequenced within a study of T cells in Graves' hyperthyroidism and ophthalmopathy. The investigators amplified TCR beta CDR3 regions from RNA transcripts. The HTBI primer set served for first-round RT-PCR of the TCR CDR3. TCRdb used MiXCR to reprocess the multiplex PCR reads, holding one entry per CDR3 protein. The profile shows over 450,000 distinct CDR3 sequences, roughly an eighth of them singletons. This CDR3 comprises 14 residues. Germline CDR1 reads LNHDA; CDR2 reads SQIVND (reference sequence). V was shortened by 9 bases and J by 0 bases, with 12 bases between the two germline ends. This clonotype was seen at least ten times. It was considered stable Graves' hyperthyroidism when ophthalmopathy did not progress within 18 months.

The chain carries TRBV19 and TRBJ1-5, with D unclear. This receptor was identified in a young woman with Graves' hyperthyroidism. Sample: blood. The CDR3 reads CASCVWGSNQPQHF. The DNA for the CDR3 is TGTGCCAGCTGCGTCTGGGGTAGCAATCAGCCCCAGCATTTT.